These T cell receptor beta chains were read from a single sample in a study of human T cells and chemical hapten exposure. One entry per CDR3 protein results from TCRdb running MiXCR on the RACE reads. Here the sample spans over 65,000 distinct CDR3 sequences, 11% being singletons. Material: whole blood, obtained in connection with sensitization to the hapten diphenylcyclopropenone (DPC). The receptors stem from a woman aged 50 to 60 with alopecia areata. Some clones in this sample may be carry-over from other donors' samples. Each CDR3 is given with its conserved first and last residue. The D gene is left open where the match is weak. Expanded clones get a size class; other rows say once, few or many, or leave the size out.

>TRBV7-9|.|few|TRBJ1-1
TGTGCCAGCAGCTTAACAATGAACACTGAAGCTTTCTTT
CASSLTMNTEAFF
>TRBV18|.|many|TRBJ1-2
TGTGCCAGCTCCCCCGACGAGTCTTCTCTCTACACCTTC
CASSPDESSLYTF
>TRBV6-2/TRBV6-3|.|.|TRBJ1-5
TGTGCCAGCAGTTACCCAGTCCCGGCAGGACAGCCCCAGCATTTT
CASSYPVPAGQPQHF
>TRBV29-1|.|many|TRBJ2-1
TGCAGCGTTGTCGGGGCCGATGAGCAGTTCTTC
CSVVGADEQFF
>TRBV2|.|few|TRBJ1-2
TGTGCCAGCAGACCGACAGCCACCTATGGCTACACCTTC
CASRPTATYGYTF
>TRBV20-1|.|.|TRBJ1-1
TGCAGTGTTCTAGGGTACGGCACTGAAGCTTTCTTT
CSVLGYGTEAFF
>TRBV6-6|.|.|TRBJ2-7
TGTGCCAGCAGTTTCCAAGGACAGACTTCTTACGAGCAGTACTTC
CASSFQGQTSYEQYF
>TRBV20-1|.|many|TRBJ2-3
TGCAGTGCTAGAGCCGGGGGTACAGATACGCAGTATTTT
CSARAGGTDTQYF
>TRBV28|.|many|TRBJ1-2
TGTGCCGGCGCCGATCTACTTGGGGGCTACACCTTC
CAGADLLGGYTF
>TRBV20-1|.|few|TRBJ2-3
TGCAGTGCTAGGTCCTACAGCACAGATACGCAGTATTTT
CSARSYSTDTQYF
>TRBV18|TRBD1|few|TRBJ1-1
TGTGCCAGCTCACCAACAGGGGACGCTAACACTGAAGCTTTCTTT
CASSPTGDANTEAFF